These 29 T cell receptor beta chains came from one sample sequenced in a study of metastatic and nonmetastatic thyroid tumors. Patients had received no treatment of any kind before thyroid surgery. TCRdb called clones again from the PCR reads with MiXCR. The repertoire holds approximately 15,000 clones, with about 12% as singletons. The specimen was blood. These receptors were taken from a female donor with papillary thyroid cancer or a benign thyroid nodule (not recorded which). Some clones in this sample may be carry-over from other donors' samples.

This clone was counted at least ten times. The chain joins TRBV11-2 to TRBJ1-2; D is possibly TRBD1 (6 bases). This CDR3 region has 13 residues. Germline V CDR1 and CDR2: SGHAT, FQNNGV. V lost 5 bases, J lost 2 bases, and 9 bases lay in between. The CDR3 is CASSPGQNYGYTF. CDR3 DNA: TGTGCCAGCAGCCCTGGACAGAACTATGGCTACACCTTC.

Relative to its sample, this clone is medium-sized. The chain combines TRBV12-3 or TRBV12-4 with TRBJ2-3; 9 bases are shared with TRBD2. This CDR3 region has 14 residues. V shed 5 bases, J shed 1 base, and the junction held 1 base outside the gene matches. The CDR3 DNA is TGTGCCAGCAGTGCGGGGGGGGGCACAGATACGCAGTATTTT. Translating it yields CASSAGGGTDTQYF.

This clone was recorded a few times. This rearrangement joins TRBV2 to TRBJ2-2; D is unclear. This CDR3 contains 13 residues. Per germline, CDR1 SNHLY and CDR2 FYNNEI. V was trimmed by 6 bases and J by 7 bases, leaving 12 bases between them. CDR3 amino acids: CASSLGSLGELFF. CDR3 sequence (DNA): TGTGCCAGCAGCCTGGGTTCACTCGGGGAGCTGTTTTTT.

This clone was seen at least ten times. The chain links TRBV5-1 to TRBJ2-7, with a possible D match to TRBD2 (5 bases). The germline V gene encodes CDR1 SGHRS and CDR2 YFSETQ. The CDR3 consists of 13 residues. The V end was cut by 4 bases, the J end by 4 bases, with 12 bases between. The DNA for the CDR3 is TGCGCCAGCAGCCCCGGGGATACTTACGAGCAGTACTTC. This codes for CASSPGDTYEQYF.

As to this clone: This likely comes from a read error, as the CDR3 has no conserved phenylalanine or tryptophan at its end. This chain links TRBV7-8 with TRBJ1-2, with a weak D call TRBD1 (5 bases). With 5 bases removed from V and 3 bases from J, the gap between germline ends came to 13 bases. The CDR3 is 14 amino acids. Germline CDR1 SGHVS, CDR2 FQNEAQ. CDR3 region: CASSPDGAYYGYTL. The CDR3 coding sequence is TGTGCCAGCAGCCCGGATGGGGCCTACTATGGCTACACCCTC.

As concerns this clone: The junction and the germline gene differ at one end; a read error may be behind it. V is TRBV6-1 and J is TRBJ2-7; D possibly corresponds to TRBD1 (5 bases). The CDR3 runs 11 residues. The germline V gene encodes CDR1 MNHNS and CDR2 SASEGT. CDR3 bases: TGTGTCAGCAGGGATTGGTATGAACGATACTTC. Protein sequence: CVSRDWYERYF.

This clone has a count of ten or more. V gene TRBV20-1 combines with J gene TRBJ2-1; 7 bases are a match to TRBD1. Germline-derived CDR1 and CDR2 are DFQATT and SNEGSKA (reference sequence). The CDR3 length is 15 residues. After removal of 0 bases from V and 2 bases from J, the junction contained 4 bases not matched to a gene. CDR3 in amino acids: CSARDPGTAYNEQFF. In nucleotides, the CDR3 is TGCAGTGCTAGAGATCCGGGGACAGCCTACAATGAGCAGTTCTTC.

This clone showed up many times. The rearrangement uses TRBV14 and TRBJ2-1; 7 bases align to TRBD1. V was pared by 4 bases and J by 3 bases, with 3 bases of the junction left unmatched. This CDR3 spans 14 amino acids. Per the germline V gene, CDR1 is SGHDN and CDR2 is FVKESK. The CDR3 region has the DNA TGTGCCAGCAGCCCGGGACAGCACTACAATGAGCAGTTCTTC. The encoded protein is CASSPGQHYNEQFF.

In this sample, this clone is medium-sized (0.01 to 0.1%). The chain is built from TRBV12-3 or TRBV12-4 and TRBJ2-2; D uncertain. CDR3 size: 14 residues. Trimming took 6 bases from V and 2 from J, leaving 10 bases between them. CDR3 in DNA: TGTGCCAGCAGCTTGGACGGTAACACCGGGGAGCTGTTTTTT. This sequence encodes CASSLDGNTGELFF.

The chain carries TRBV2 and TRBJ2-3, with no clear D. This CDR3 comprises 11 residues. Germline CDR1 is SNHLY and CDR2 is FYNNEI. V lost 6 bases, J lost 6 bases, and 7 bases lay in between. Written as DNA, the CDR3 is TGTGCCAGCAGGGTAGGGGATACGCAGTATTTT. The encoded protein is CASRVGDTQYF.

This clone has at least ten counts. The V and J genes are TRBV11-3 and TRBJ1-6; D not certain. The V gene lost 1 base and the J gene lost 15 bases, with 13 bases spanning the gap. This CDR3 has 13 amino acids. Germline V gene lookup returns CDR1 SGHNT and CDR2 YENEEA. The CDR3 nucleotides read TGTGCCAGCAGCTTAGGACCTAAGGAAGGCCTCCACTTT. This gives the protein CASSLGPKEGLHF.

This clone has a count of ten or more. The gene calls are TRBV18 and TRBJ1-4, with no clear D. CDR1 and CDR2 from the germline V gene are KGHSH and LQKENI. V lost 6 bases and J lost 4, with 9 bases in between. The CDR3 spans 13 residues. The CDR3 nucleotides are TGTGCCAGCTCTCGGGGAGTTAATGAAAAACTGTTTTTT. Residues: CASSRGVNEKLFF.

The rearrangement joins TRBV5-1 to TRBJ1-1, with 7 positions matching TRBD1. This CDR3 has 15 amino acids. J gave up 11 bases and V 1 base, and 14 bases lay outside the gene matches. The germline CDR1 and CDR2 sequences are SGHRS and YFSETQ. CDR3 region: CASSLYTGAEQVAFF. The CDR3 coding sequence is TGCGCCAGCAGCTTGTACACAGGGGCCGAACAAGTCGCTTTCTTT.

This clone was seen at least ten times. The chain has TRBV7-8 and TRBJ2-7; possibly TRBD1 or TRBD2 for D (6 bases each). V shed 1 base and J shed 3 bases, with 13 bases lying between them. The length of the CDR3 is 15 residues. Germline lookup yields CDR1 SGHVS and CDR2 FQNEAQ. CDR3 DNA: TGTGCCAGCAGCTTAGAGGGGGGAAGGAACTACGAGCAGTACTTC. Its protein is CASSLEGGRNYEQYF.

About this clone: Sequence at one end of the junction differs from germline and may be a read error. This chain links TRBV2 with TRBJ2-1, with D hard to call. CDR1 is SNHLY, CDR2 FYNNEI, per germline. This CDR3 is 11 amino acids long. This CDR3 is CASSGSVEQFF. CDR3 in DNA: TGCGCCAGCAGTGGGTCTGTTGAGCAGTTCTTC.

This clone was found a few times. The J gene is TRBJ1-5, the V gene TRBV6-5, with unresolved D. Germline V gene sequence: CDR1 MNHEY, CDR2 SVGAGI. V was pared by 0 bases and J by 14 bases, with 17 bases between. The CDR3 sequence is 14 residues long. CDR3 sequence: CASSYSTGNQPKHF. As DNA, the CDR3 is TGTGCCAGCAGTTACTCTACCGGCAATCAGCCAAAGCATTTT.

This clone was counted ten times or more. The chain links TRBV5-5 to TRBJ2-1; 8 positions agree with TRBD2. Germline V gives CDR1 SGHKS, CDR2 YYEKEE (reference sequence). The CDR3 totals 16 residues. J lost 9 bases, V lost 2 bases, and 13 bases had no gene match. The CDR3: CASSLEQAGVLSEQFF. CDR3 coding DNA: TGTGCCAGCAGCTTAGAACAAGCGGGAGTGTTAAGTGAGCAGTTCTTC.

This clone ranks as medium-sized (0.01 to 0.1%). The chain has TRBV6-1 and TRBJ1-5; no clear D. Germline V CDR1 and CDR2: MNHNS, SASEGT. The CDR3 has 13 amino acids. Between the trimmed V and J ends, which lost 7 bases and 5 bases, there was a span of 12 bases. The CDR3 spells CASTSDGDQPQHF. CDR3 coding DNA: TGTGCCAGCACTTCGGACGGGGATCAGCCCCAGCATTTT.

This clone was observed at least ten times. The V gene is TRBV6-6, the J gene TRBJ1-1; D remains unclear. Germline V gene lookup returns CDR1 MNHNY and CDR2 SVGAGI (reference sequence). The CDR3 length is 13 residues. V was clipped by 2 bases and J by 1 base, with 5 bases between them. Here the CDR3 reads CASSYTENTEAFF. DNA of the CDR3: TGTGCCAGCAGTTACACAGAGAACACTGAAGCTTTCTTT.

This clone was found many times. The chain employs TRBV7-2 and TRBJ1-5, with D maybe TRBD1 (6 bases). V gave up 4 bases and J gave up 0 bases, with 10 bases separating them. This CDR3 comprises 15 residues. Per the germline V gene, CDR1 is SGHTA and CDR2 is FQGNSA. Written as DNA, the CDR3 is TGTGCCAGCAGCTCCCCGGGACATAGCAATCAGCCCCAGCATTTT. The encoded protein is CASSSPGHSNQPQHF.

Many counts were recorded for this clone. Since a much larger clone is just one base distant, this may be a read error. This sample also contains other DNA sequences that code for the same CDR3. The chain combines TRBV27 with TRBJ2-7; TRBD1 aligns across 8 bases. Looked up from germline, CDR1 is MNHEY and CDR2 is SMNVEV (reference sequence). The CDR3 contains 13 residues. The CDR3 region has the DNA TGTGCTAGCAGTCAAAGGACAGGGAGCGAGCAGTACTTC. Its translation is CASSQRTGSEQYF.

There are many counts of this clone. The genes are TRBV18 and TRBJ2-5; the match to TRBD2 covers 7 bases. Per the germline V gene, CDR1 is KGHSH and CDR2 is LQKENI. The V segment lost 6 bases and the J segment 4 bases; nucleotides outside the gene matches: 8. The CDR3 totals 14 residues. The CDR3 nucleotides read TGTGCCAGCTCCGGCATTGGCGGGGGAGAGACCCAGTACTTC. It codes for CASSGIGGGETQYF.

Sample share makes this clone medium-sized. The chain uses TRBV6-6 and TRBJ2-3, with D perhaps TRBD1 or TRBD2 (6 bases each). V dropped 0 bases and J dropped 8 bases, with 12 bases sitting between them. The CDR3 extends over 14 amino acids. The germline gives CDR1 MNHNY, CDR2 SVGAGI (reference sequence). The CDR3 DNA is TGTGCCAGCAGTTACTCGAGAGGGGGAGGTACGCAGTATTTT. Encoded protein: CASSYSRGGGTQYF.

This clone was counted many times. The J gene is TRBJ2-7, the V gene TRBV9; 10 bases are a match to TRBD2. The CDR3 loop spans 16 amino acids. V was clipped by 3 bases and J by 4 bases; unmatched bases: 10. Germline V gene lookup returns CDR1 SGDLS and CDR2 YYNGEE. CDR3 nucleotide sequence: TGTGCCAGCAGCGCTGAAGCGGGAGGGAAACCTTACGAGCAGTACTTC. It translates to CASSAEAGGKPYEQYF. Together with reference TRBV9 and TRBJ2-7, the CDR3 gives the full variable domain: DSGVTQTPKHLITATGQRVTLRCSPRSGDLSVYWYQQSLDQGLQFLIQYYNGEERAKGNILERFSAQQFPDLHSELNLSSLELGDSALYFCASSAEAGGKPYEQYFGPGTRLTVT.

This clone is classed as medium-sized. The chain joins TRBV6-1 to TRBJ2-3; D is tentatively TRBD1 or TRBD2 (5 bases each). V lost 9 bases and J 1 base, leaving 14 bases between the germline ends. This CDR3 is 14 amino acids long. CDR1 is MNHNS and CDR2 is SASEGT in the germline V gene. The chain's CDR3 is CASTKGTGTDTQYF. CDR3 DNA: TGTGCCAGTACCAAGGGGACCGGCACAGATACGCAGTATTTT.

This clone is deemed medium-sized. The gene calls are TRBV6-5 and TRBJ2-2; 13 nucleotides line up with TRBD2. The CDR3 runs 15 residues. Germline lookup yields CDR1 MNHEY and CDR2 SVGAGI. With 2 bases clipped from V and 8 bases from J, the junction kept 2 bases outside the gene matches. The CDR3 DNA reads TGTGCCAGCAGTTACGGACTAGCGGGAGTTGGGGAGCTGTTTTTT. Translating it yields CASSYGLAGVGELFF.

This clone was counted many times. The chain links TRBV27 to TRBJ1-5; D not certain. The CDR3 is 13 amino acids. Germline lookup yields CDR1 MNHEY and CDR2 SMNVEV (reference sequence). V shed 2 bases and J shed 5 bases, with 7 bases lying between them. The CDR3, as DNA: TGTGCCAGCAGTTTAAGGAGGGATCAGCCCCAGCATTTT. It codes for CASSLRRDQPQHF.

This clone was counted ten times or more. This chain uses TRBV6-4 with TRBJ2-1, with TRBD2 matching over 12 bases. This CDR3 comprises 14 residues. The trim removed 5 bases at V and 8 bases at J, leaving 4 bases unmatched. Germline values: CDR1 MRHNA, CDR2 SNTAGT. The CDR3: CASSSSGGADEQFF. The CDR3 DNA reads as TGTGCCAGCAGTTCTAGCGGGGGGGCAGATGAGCAGTTCTTC.

This clone is medium-sized. The J gene is TRBJ1-5, the V gene TRBV6-2 or TRBV6-3, with D perhaps TRBD1 (5 bases). V was trimmed by 0 bases and J by 7 bases, leaving 10 bases between them. The CDR3 loop spans 14 amino acids. Germline CDR1 MNHEY, CDR2 SVGEGT. DNA for the CDR3: TGTGCCAGCAGTTACTCCGGGACGGGGCAGCCCCAGCATTTT. This gives the protein CASSYSGTGQPQHF.